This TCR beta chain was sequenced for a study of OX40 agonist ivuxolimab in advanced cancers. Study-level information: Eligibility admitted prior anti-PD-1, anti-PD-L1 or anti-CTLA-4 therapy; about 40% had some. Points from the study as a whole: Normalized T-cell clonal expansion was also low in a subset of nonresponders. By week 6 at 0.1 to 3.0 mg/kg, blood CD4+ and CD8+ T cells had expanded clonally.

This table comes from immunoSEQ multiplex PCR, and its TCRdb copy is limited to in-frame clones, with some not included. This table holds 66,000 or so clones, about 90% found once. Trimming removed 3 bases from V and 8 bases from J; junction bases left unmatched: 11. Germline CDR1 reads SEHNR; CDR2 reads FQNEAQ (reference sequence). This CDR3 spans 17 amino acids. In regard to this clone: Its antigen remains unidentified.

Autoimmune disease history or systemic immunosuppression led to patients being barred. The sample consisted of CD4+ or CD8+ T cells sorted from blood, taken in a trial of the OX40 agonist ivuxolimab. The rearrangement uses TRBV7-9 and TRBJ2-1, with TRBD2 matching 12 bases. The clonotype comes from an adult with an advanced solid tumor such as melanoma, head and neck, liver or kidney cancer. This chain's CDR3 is CASSFGGLAGLWDEQFF. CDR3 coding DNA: TGTGCCAGCAGCTTTGGGGGACTAGCGGGTTTGTGGGATGAGCAGTTCTTC.